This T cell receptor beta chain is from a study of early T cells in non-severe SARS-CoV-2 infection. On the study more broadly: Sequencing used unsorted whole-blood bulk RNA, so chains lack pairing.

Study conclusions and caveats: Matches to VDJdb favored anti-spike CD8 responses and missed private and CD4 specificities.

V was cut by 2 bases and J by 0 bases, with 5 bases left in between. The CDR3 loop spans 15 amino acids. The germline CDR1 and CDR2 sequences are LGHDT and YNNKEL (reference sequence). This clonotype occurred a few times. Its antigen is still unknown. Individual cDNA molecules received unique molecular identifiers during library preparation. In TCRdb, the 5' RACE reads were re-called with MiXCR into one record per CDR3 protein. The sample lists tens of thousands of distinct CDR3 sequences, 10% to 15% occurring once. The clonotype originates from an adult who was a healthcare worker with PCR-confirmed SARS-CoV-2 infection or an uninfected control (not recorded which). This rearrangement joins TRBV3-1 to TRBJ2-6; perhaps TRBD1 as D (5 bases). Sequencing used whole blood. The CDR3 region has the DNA TGTGCCAGCAGCCAACAGGGCTCTGGGGCCAACGTCCTGACTTTC. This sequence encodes CASSQQGSGANVLTF.